Below, 15 T cell receptor beta chains from the same sample are listed, as sequenced in a study of T cell responses to AZD1222 COVID-19 vaccine. TCRdb's copy holds only in-frame clones and misses some; the assay was immunoSEQ multiplex PCR. The sample consists of more than 120,000 clones, 88% of them appearing once. This specimen consisted of peripheral blood, obtained 28 days after the second dose of the MenACWY control vaccine. These receptors all come from an adult who received the MenACWY meningococcal vaccine as a control.

The chain employs TRBV28 and TRBJ1-4; TRBD1 is a possible D gene (5 bases). CDR1 is MDHEN, CDR2 SYDVKM, per germline. This CDR3 is 16 amino acids long. V was shortened by 5 bases and J by 0 bases, with 13 bases between the two germline ends. CDR3 amino acids: CASSTRAGATNEKLFF. CDR3 coding DNA: TGTGCCAGCAGTACCCGAGCGGGGGCAACTAATGAAAAACTGTTTTTT.

The chain links TRBV7-3 to TRBJ1-1; TRBD1 aligns across 8 bases. In germline, CDR1 is SGHTA, CDR2 FQGTGA. J lost 4 bases, V lost 8 bases, and 6 bases had no gene match. The CDR3 contains 13 residues. CDR3 in amino acids: CASRQGKGTEAFF. The CDR3 coding sequence is TGTGCCAGCCGACAGGGGAAGGGCACTGAAGCTTTCTTT.

The table lists this clone with a count of one. In nucleotides, the CDR3 is TGTGCCAGCAGCTTACAAGCGGGTGGCTACAATGAGCAGTTCTTC. Translating it yields CASSLQAGGYNEQFF. V usage is TRBV11-3 and J usage is TRBJ2-1; perhaps TRBD2 as D (6 bases). The CDR3 is made up of 15 amino acids. Germline loops: CDR1 SGHNT, CDR2 YENEEA. V was shortened by 2 bases and J by 3 bases, with 11 bases between the two germline ends.

The V call is TRBV4-3, the J call TRBJ1-6, with 7 bases aligning to TRBD1. Germline CDR1 is LGHNA and CDR2 is YSLEER. Trimming removed 0 bases from V and 10 bases from J; junction bases left unmatched: 6. This CDR3 is built from 15 residues. The CDR3 DNA sequence: TGCGCCAGCAGCCAAGATAGGACAGGACGGTCACCCCTCCACTTT. Amino acids: CASSQDRTGRSPLHF.

The chain's CDR3 is CASSQDRVSAGTPYEQYF. CDR3 coding DNA: TGTGCCAGCAGCCAAGATCGGGTCTCGGCGGGAACCCCCTACGAGCAGTACTTC. The V gene is TRBV3-1 (or the pseudogene TRBV3-2), the J gene TRBJ2-7; TRBD2 is a possible D gene (6 bases). The germline CDR1 and CDR2 sequences are LGHDT and YNNKEL (reference sequence). The CDR3 has 18 residues. The V gene lost 0 bases and the J gene lost 2 bases, with 20 bases spanning the gap.

The chain carries TRBV30 and TRBJ2-7; 11 bases are shared with TRBD2. V dropped 4 bases and J dropped 8; count of bases not matched to a gene: 10. CDR3 length: 14 amino acids. Germline V gives CDR1 GTSNPN, CDR2 SVGIG (reference sequence). The CDR3 bases are TGTGCCTGGAAGCATACTAGCGGGAGTCGTAAGCAGTACTTC. Amino acid sequence: CAWKHTSGSRKQYF.

This sequence joins TRBV7-9 and TRBJ2-3; D assignment may be TRBD1 or TRBD2 (5 bases each). The CDR3 is made up of 15 amino acids. V was shortened by 0 bases and J by 6 bases, with 13 bases between the two germline ends. Germline CDR1 and CDR2: SEHNR and FQNEAQ (reference sequence). For the CDR3, the DNA is TGTGCCAGCAGCTTAGCGGGGCTCTCGGGGGATACGCAGTATTTT. Protein: CASSLAGLSGDTQYF.

This chain joins TRBV4-3 and TRBJ1-1; D remains unclear. The CDR3 runs 15 residues. V lost 0 bases and J lost 0, with 8 bases in between. From germline, CDR1 is LGHNA and CDR2 YSLEER. Written as DNA, the CDR3 is TGCGCCAGCAGCCAAGAAAAACACCTGAACACTGAAGCTTTCTTT. This codes for CASSQEKHLNTEAFF.

This chain connects TRBV28 to TRBJ1-2; no reliable D call. V lost 6 bases and J 8 bases, leaving 10 bases between the germline ends. CDR3 length equals 11 residues. Germline assignment: CDR1 MDHEN and CDR2 SYDVKM. The CDR3 nucleotides are TGTGCCAGCAGCGAAACACGGGGCTACACCTTC. Translation: CASSETRGYTF.

This rearrangement joins TRBV19 to TRBJ1-3; 8 positions match TRBD1. After removal of 5 bases from V and 4 bases from J, the junction contained 7 bases not matched to a gene. The V gene's germline CDR1 is LNHDA and CDR2 SQIVND (reference sequence). This CDR3 region has 15 residues. CDR3 sequence: CASSFTTGVGNTIYF. As DNA, the CDR3 is TGTGCCAGTAGTTTCACGACAGGGGTCGGAAACACCATATATTTT.

This clone occurred a few times. The rearrangement joins TRBV7-2 to TRBJ1-4, with D maybe TRBD1 (5 bases). Germline V CDR1 and CDR2: SGHTA, FQGNSA. The CDR3 length is 15 residues. The germline V and J ends were trimmed by 2 bases and 0 bases, with 7 bases remaining between them. In DNA, the CDR3 is TGTGCCAGCAGCTTACAGACAGCAACTAATGAAAAACTGTTTTTT. Translating it yields CASSLQTATNEKLFF.

This chain connects TRBV5-6 to TRBJ1-2, with 7 bases aligning to TRBD1. This CDR3 is 13 amino acids long. Germline V gene sequence: CDR1 SGHDT, CDR2 YYEEEE. The J segment lost 2 bases and the V segment lost 4 bases, leaving 2 bases of the junction unmatched. CDR3 loop: CASSPGQNYGYTF. The CDR3 DNA reads as TGTGCCAGCAGCCCGGGACAGAACTATGGCTACACCTTC. The whole variable domain, filled in from reference TRBV5-6 and TRBJ1-2, reads DAGVTQSPTHLIKTRGQQVTLRCSPKSGHDTVSWYQQALGQGPQFIFQYYEEEERQRGNFPDRFSGHQFPNYSSELNVNALLLGDSALYLCASSPGQNYGYTFGSGTRLTVV.

CDR3 amino acids: CAWTLRRRAFF. The CDR3 nucleotides read TGTGCCTGGACGTTGCGGCGGAGGGCTTTCTTT. The chain links TRBV30 to TRBJ1-1; D unresolved. The CDR3 is 11 amino acids. V lost 4 bases and J lost 11, with 14 bases in between. Germline loops: CDR1 GTSNPN, CDR2 SVGIG (reference sequence). The full variable domain, with the rest looked up from reference TRBV30 and TRBJ1-1, is SQTIHQWPATLVQPVGSPLSLECTVEGTSNPNLYWYRQAAGRGLQLLFYSVGIGQISSEVPQNLSASRPQDRQFILSSKKLLLSDSGFYLCAWTLRRRAFFGQGTRLTVV.

The chain uses TRBV9 and TRBJ1-2; D is unclear. Germline V gene data show CDR1 as SGDLS and CDR2 as YYNGEE. V gave up 0 bases and J gave up 4 bases, with 7 bases separating them. The CDR3 length is 13 residues. The CDR3 sequence: CASSVGAPYGYTF. The CDR3 nucleotides read TGTGCCAGCAGCGTAGGGGCCCCCTATGGCTACACCTTC.

The chain recombines TRBV6-2 or TRBV6-3 with TRBJ1-1, with a weak D call TRBD1 (5 bases). There are 15 residues in the CDR3. V gave up 6 bases and J gave up 5 bases, with 19 bases separating them. CDR1 is MNHEY, CDR2 SVGEGT, per germline. The CDR3 bases are TGTGCCAGCAGCTCACCCGGGACGGGCGAGACTGAAGCTTTCTTT. It encodes CASSSPGTGETEAFF.